This T cell receptor beta chain comes out of a study of blood T cell repertoires in COVID-19. Turning to the study itself: Sites in the United States, Italy and Spain provided acute and convalescent COVID-19 samples. Sample material is recorded as cDNA or gDNA derived from T cells, B-cell-depleted T cells, or PBMCs.

This CDR3 region has 15 residues. Germline V gene data show CDR1 as SGHRS and CDR2 as YFSETQ. J was trimmed by 6 bases and V by 4 bases; bases with no gene match: 7. As originally analysed: Cell counts per sample came from amplifying reference gene primers. Libraries were prepared by immunoSEQ multiplex PCR; TCRdb keeps only in-frame clonotypes and omits some of them. Clone size and the V and J calls come from that table; the DNA yielded D and trimming. The sample carries approximately 24,000 clones, approximately 86% recorded once. This chain uses TRBV5-1 with TRBJ1-4; 9 nucleotides agree with TRBD1. The sequence derives from a man in his 70s with acute or convalescent COVID-19. Sequencing used peripheral blood. CDR3 in amino acids: CASSADRGAHEKLFF. In DNA, the CDR3 is TGCGCCAGCAGCGCGGACAGGGGCGCACATGAAAAACTGTTTTTT.